The subject of this entry is one TCR beta chain. As for treatment: around 19 received Ad26.COV2.S at low or high dose, single or two shots; roughly 5 received placebo; per-sample allocation not given. Specimen acquisition occurred on day 63 following the initial vaccine or placebo injection. These data belong to a study of Ad26.COV2.S vaccination and SARS-CoV-2 variants. On the study more broadly: A participant enrolled in the COV1001 Ad26.COV2.S trial arm provided the sample.

The CDR3 consists of 11 residues. Trimming shortened V by 4 bases and J by 5 bases, and 5 bases separated the two germline ends. The repertoire was sequenced with immunoSEQ multiplex PCR; TCRdb's copy has only in-frame clones and lacks some. Of a few hundred thousand clones in the sample, over 75% were seen once. The genes are TRBV12-3 or TRBV12-4 and TRBJ2-5; D unresolved. The TCR was taken from a person between 18 and 59 years old who received the Ad26.COV2.S COVID-19 vaccine or a placebo. The input for sequencing was peripheral blood, taken in a trial of Ad26.COV2.S vaccine versus placebo. CDR3 region: CASSSWETQYF. The CDR3 DNA reads TGTGCCAGCAGTTCGTGGGAGACCCAGTACTTC.